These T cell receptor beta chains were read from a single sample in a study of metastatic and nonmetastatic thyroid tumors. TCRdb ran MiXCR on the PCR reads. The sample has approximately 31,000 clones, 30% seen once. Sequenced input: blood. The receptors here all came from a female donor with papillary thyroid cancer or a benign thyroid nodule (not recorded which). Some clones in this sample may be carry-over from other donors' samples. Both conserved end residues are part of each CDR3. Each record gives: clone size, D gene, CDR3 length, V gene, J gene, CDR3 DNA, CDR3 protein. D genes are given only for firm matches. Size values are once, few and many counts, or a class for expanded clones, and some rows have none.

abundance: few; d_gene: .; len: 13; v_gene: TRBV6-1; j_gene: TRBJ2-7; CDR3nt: TGTGCCAGCACTCCATGGGGAGACCGGGAGCAGTACTTC; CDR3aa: CASTPWGDREQYF
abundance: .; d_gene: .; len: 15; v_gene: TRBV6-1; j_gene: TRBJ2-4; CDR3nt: TGTGCCAGCAGTGAGTCACTCGAGGGAGGAAACGTTCAGTACTTC; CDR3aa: CASSESLEGGNVQYF
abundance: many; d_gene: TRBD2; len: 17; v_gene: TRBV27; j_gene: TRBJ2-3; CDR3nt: TGTGCCAGCAGTTTATCTGCTAGCGGGTCCTACACAGATACGCAGTATTTT; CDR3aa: CASSLSASGSYTDTQYF
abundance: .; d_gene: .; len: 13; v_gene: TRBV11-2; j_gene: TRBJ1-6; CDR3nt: TGTGCCAGCAGCTTAGAACGGAATTCACCCCTCCACTTT; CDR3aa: CASSLERNSPLHF
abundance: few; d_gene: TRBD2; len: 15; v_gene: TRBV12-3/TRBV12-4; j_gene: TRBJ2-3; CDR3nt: TGTGCCAGCAGCCTAGCGGGGCCCCTCACAGATACGCAGTATTTT; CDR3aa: CASSLAGPLTDTQYF
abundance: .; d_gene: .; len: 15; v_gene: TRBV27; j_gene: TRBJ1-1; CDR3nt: TGTGCCAGCAGTCCTCAGGGGAGGGGGAGAACTGAAGCTTTCTTT; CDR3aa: CASSPQGRGRTEAFF
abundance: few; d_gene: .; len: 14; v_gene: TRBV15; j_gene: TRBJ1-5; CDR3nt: TGTGCCACCAGCAGGGCTACATCCGTTCAGCCCCAGCATTTT; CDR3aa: CATSRATSVQPQHF
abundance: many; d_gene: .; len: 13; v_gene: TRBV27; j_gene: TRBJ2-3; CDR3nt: TGTGCCAGCAGTCTCGGCTCCGTAGATACGCAGTATTTT; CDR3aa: CASSLGSVDTQYF
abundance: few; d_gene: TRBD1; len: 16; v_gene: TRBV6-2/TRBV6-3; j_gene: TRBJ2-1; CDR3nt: TGTGCCAGCAGCACGATAGGGACAGGGGGCATGAATGAGCAGTTCTTC; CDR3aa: CASSTIGTGGMNEQFF
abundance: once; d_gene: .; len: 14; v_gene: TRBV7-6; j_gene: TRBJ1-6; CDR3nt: TGTGCCAGCAGCTTGTACAAAAGCGGTTCACCCCTCCACTTT; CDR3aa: CASSLYKSGSPLHF
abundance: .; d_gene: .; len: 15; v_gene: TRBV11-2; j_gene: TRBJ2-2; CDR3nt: TGTGCCAGCAGCTTAGAACCCGGCAACACCGGGGAGCTGTTTTTT; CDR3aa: CASSLEPGNTGELFF
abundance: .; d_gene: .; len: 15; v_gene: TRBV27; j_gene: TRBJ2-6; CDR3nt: TGTGCCAGCAGTTTCCTCGGGTCTGGGGCCAACGTCCTGACTTTC; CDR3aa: CASSFLGSGANVLTF
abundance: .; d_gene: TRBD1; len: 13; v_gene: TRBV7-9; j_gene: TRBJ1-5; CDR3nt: TGTGCCAGTACAGGGGACGGAGATCAGCCCCAGAATTTT; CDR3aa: CASTGDGDQPQNF
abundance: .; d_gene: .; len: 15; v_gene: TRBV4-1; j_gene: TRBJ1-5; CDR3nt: TGCGCCAGCAGCCAAGGACAGGTCTCTGGACAGCCCCAGCATTTT; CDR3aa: CASSQGQVSGQPQHF
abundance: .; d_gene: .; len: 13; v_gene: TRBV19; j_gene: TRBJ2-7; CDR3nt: TGTGCCAGTAGTCGGGCTCTGTGGAACGAGCAGTACTTC; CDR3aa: CASSRALWNEQYF
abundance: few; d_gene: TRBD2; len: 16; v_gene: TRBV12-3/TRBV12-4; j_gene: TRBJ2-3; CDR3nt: TGTGCCAGCAGAGTTAGCGGGGGGGCCAACACAGATACGCAGTATTTT; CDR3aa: CASRVSGGANTDTQYF
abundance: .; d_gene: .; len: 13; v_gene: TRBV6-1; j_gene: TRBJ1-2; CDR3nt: TGTGCCAGCAGTTACGGGCTTAACTATGGCTACACCTTC; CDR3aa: CASSYGLNYGYTF
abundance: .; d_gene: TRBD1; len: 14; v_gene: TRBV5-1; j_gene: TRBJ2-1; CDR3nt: TGCGCCAGCAGCACGGGACAGTCTTTCAATGAGCAGTTCTTC; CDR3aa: CASSTGQSFNEQFF
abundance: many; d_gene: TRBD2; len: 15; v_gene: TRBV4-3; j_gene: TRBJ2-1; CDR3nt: TGCGCCAGCAGCCAATCCCGGGAGGCCTACAATGAGCAGTTCTTC; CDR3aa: CASSQSREAYNEQFF
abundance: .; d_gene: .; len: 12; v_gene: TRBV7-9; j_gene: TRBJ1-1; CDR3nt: TGTGCCAGCAGCCGGGGAAACACTGAAGCTTTCTTT; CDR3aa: CASSRGNTEAFF